Presented here are 16 T cell receptor beta chains from one specimen sequenced in a study of T cells after yellow fever vaccination. A single record per CDR3 protein comes from TCRdb applying MiXCR to the 5' RACE reads. The table has fewer than 650,000 distinct CDR3 sequences, roughly 22% seen once. The sequenced sample was PBMCs, obtained roughly 20 days after the first yellow fever vaccination. The source is a man between 18 and 35 years old who received the YFV17D yellow fever vaccine.

This rearrangement joins TRBV30 to TRBJ2-2; D might be TRBD1 (5 bases). Per the germline V gene, CDR1 is GTSNPN and CDR2 is SVGIG (reference sequence). This CDR3 has 15 amino acids. V was shortened by 1 base and J by 6 bases, with 15 bases between the two germline ends. The CDR3 nucleotides read TGTGCCTGGAGTGGAACGTTGTTGGGGCCCGGGGAGCTGTTTTTT. Residues: CAWSGTLLGPGELFF.

The V gene is TRBV7-9, the J gene TRBJ2-2; weak D call: TRBD2 (6 bases). Germline CDR1 is SEHNR and CDR2 is FQNEAQ (reference sequence). Trimming removed 5 bases from V and 0 bases from J, with 10 bases in between. This CDR3 has 15 residues. CDR3 amino acids: CASSARRANTGELFF. CDR3 sequence (DNA): TGTGCCAGCAGCGCCCGGAGGGCGAACACCGGGGAGCTGTTTTTT.

The V call is TRBV9, the J call TRBJ2-7; 8 positions agree with TRBD1. The CDR3 runs to 15 residues. V was clipped by 4 bases and J by 2 bases; unmatched bases: 8. CDR1 SGDLS and CDR2 YYNGEE come from the germline V gene. For the CDR3, the DNA is TGTGCCAGCAGCCCACCCAGGGGGCTCGCCTACGAGCAGTACTTC. This sequence encodes CASSPPRGLAYEQYF. Together with reference TRBV9 and TRBJ2-7, the CDR3 gives the full variable domain: DSGVTQTPKHLITATGQRVTLRCSPRSGDLSVYWYQQSLDQGLQFLIQYYNGEERAKGNILERFSAQQFPDLHSELNLSSLELGDSALYFCASSPPRGLAYEQYFGPGTRLTVT.

The genes are TRBV4-2 and TRBJ1-6; D unclear. Looked up from germline, CDR1 is LGHNA and CDR2 is YNFKEQ. The CDR3 is made up of 14 amino acids. V was shortened by 0 bases and J by 12 bases, with 12 bases between the two germline ends. CDR3 coding DNA: TGTGCCAGCAGCCAAGATCTTGGGGTGGGACCCCTCCACTTT. As protein: CASSQDLGVGPLHF.

This clonotype was seen a few times. The chain combines TRBV28 with TRBJ1-1; D is unresolved. Trimming took 6 bases from V and 1 from J, leaving 9 bases between them. CDR3 length: 13 residues. The V gene's germline CDR1 is MDHEN and CDR2 SYDVKM. The CDR3 sequence: CASRVDGNTEAFF. CDR3 in DNA: TGTGCCAGCAGAGTGGACGGGAACACTGAAGCTTTCTTT.

A few counts support this clonotype. This chain joins TRBV6-1 and TRBJ2-7, with a tentative D call TRBD2 (5 bases). The CDR3 has 13 amino acids. CDR1 is MNHNS and CDR2 is SASEGT in the germline V gene. Trimming pared 6 bases from V and 5 bases from J, leaving 14 bases between. CDR3 region: CASSLGFGDEQYV. CDR3 DNA: TGTGCCAGCAGCCTGGGGTTCGGGGACGAGCAGTACGTC.

J is TRBJ1-2 and V is TRBV7-2; D gene uncertain. This CDR3 has 14 residues. The germline V and J ends were trimmed by 5 bases and 5 bases, with 15 bases remaining between them. The germline CDR1 and CDR2 sequences are SGHTA and FQGNSA. CDR3 protein: CASSGQSWVYGYTF. The CDR3 DNA follows: TGTGCCAGCAGCGGCCAGAGTTGGGTATATGGCTACACCTTC.

The table lists this clonotype with many counts. The DNA for the CDR3 is TGCGCCAGCAGCTCCGGGACAGGGGTGGAAAAACTGTTTTTT. Amino acid sequence: CASSSGTGVEKLFF. J is TRBJ1-4 and V is TRBV5-1; TRBD1 matches at 10 bases. The CDR3 consists of 14 residues. J gave up 8 bases and V 3 bases, and 4 bases lay outside the gene matches. Germline V CDR1 and CDR2: SGHRS, YFSETQ.

The chain combines TRBV3-1 with TRBJ2-5; 10 nucleotides line up with TRBD2. This CDR3 has 17 amino acids. The germline gives CDR1 LGHDT, CDR2 YNNKEL (reference sequence). J lost 8 bases, V lost 0 bases, and 12 bases had no gene match. CDR3 bases: TGTGCCAGCAGCCAAGATGCGGTAGCGGGGGGATCCGGAACCCAGTACTTC. It translates to CASSQDAVAGGSGTQYF.

The gene calls are TRBV5-1 and TRBJ2-2, with D perhaps given as TRBD1 or TRBD2 (5 bases each). Germline CDR1 and CDR2: SGHRS and YFSETQ. This CDR3 region has 18 residues. V lost 6 bases to trimming and J lost 2 bases, with 23 bases between them. CDR3 sequence reads: CASIKDPGRGGNTGELFF. The CDR3 DNA sequence: TGCGCCAGCATCAAAGACCCTGGGCGTGGGGGAAACACCGGGGAGCTGTTTTTT.

This chain joins TRBV5-1 and TRBJ2-7; 7 positions match TRBD1. Germline loops: CDR1 SGHRS, CDR2 YFSETQ. This CDR3 comprises 14 residues. The V and J ends lost 4 bases and 2 bases, in that order; junction bases with no gene match: 6. DNA of the CDR3: TGCGCCAGCAGCCCGGGACAGATTCCCTACGAGCAGTACGTC. This gives the protein CASSPGQIPYEQYV.

This clonotype turned up a few times. This sequence joins TRBV11-2 and TRBJ1-4, with D unresolved. V was cut by 5 bases and J by 4 bases, with 14 bases left in between. Germline V lookup: CDR1 SGHAT, CDR2 FQNNGV. The CDR3 runs 15 residues. The DNA of the CDR3 is TGTGCCAGCAGCCTACTTTCCCAGCTTAATGAAAAACTGTTTTTT. This gives the protein CASSLLSQLNEKLFF.

This clonotype showed up just a few times. The chain carries TRBV7-7 and TRBJ2-5; D is possibly TRBD2 (6 bases). CDR1 and CDR2 from the germline V gene are SSHAT and FNYEAQ (reference sequence). This CDR3 has 15 residues. Trimming removed 11 bases from V and 9 bases from J, with 28 bases in between. DNA for the CDR3: TGTGCCGTAGGTCCCACTAGCTCGATTCTTCCGTCCCAGTACTTC. Its protein is CAVGPTSSILPSQYF.

This clonotype has only a few counts. The V call is TRBV7-9, the J call TRBJ2-7; D not certain. Trimming left V 6 bases short and J 6 bases short, with 12 bases between. The CDR3 is 12 amino acids. CDR1 is SEHNR, CDR2 FQNEAQ, per germline (reference sequence). The CDR3 loop is CASRAAAGEQYF. CDR3 DNA: TGTGCCAGCAGGGCCGCGGCTGGCGAGCAGTACTTC. The full variable domain, rest sourced from reference TRBV7-9 and TRBJ2-7, is DTGVSQNPRHKITKRGQNVTFRCDPISEHNRLYWYRQTLGQGPEFLTYFQNEAQLEKSRLLSDRFSAERPKGSFSTLEIQRTEQGDSAMYLCASRAAAGEQYFGPGTRLTVT.

This clonotype was observed a few times. The chain couples TRBV6-2 or TRBV6-3 to TRBJ1-5; D not resolved. Per germline, CDR1 MNHEY and CDR2 SVGEGT. This CDR3 has 14 amino acids. V gave up 4 bases and J gave up 3 bases, with 10 bases separating them. The CDR3 here is CASSWSGLNQPQHF. The CDR3, as DNA: TGTGCCAGCAGTTGGTCGGGCCTCAATCAGCCCCAGCATTTT.

This clonotype was observed at least ten times. CDR3 region: CASSILGDQPQHF. In DNA, the CDR3 is TGCGCCAGCAGCATCCTAGGGGATCAGCCCCAGCATTTT. The V gene is TRBV5-1, the J gene TRBJ1-5, with a possible D match to TRBD1 (5 bases). The V and J ends lost 4 bases and 5 bases respectively, with 10 bases between them. This CDR3 is built from 13 residues. Germline V gene sequence: CDR1 SGHRS, CDR2 YFSETQ.